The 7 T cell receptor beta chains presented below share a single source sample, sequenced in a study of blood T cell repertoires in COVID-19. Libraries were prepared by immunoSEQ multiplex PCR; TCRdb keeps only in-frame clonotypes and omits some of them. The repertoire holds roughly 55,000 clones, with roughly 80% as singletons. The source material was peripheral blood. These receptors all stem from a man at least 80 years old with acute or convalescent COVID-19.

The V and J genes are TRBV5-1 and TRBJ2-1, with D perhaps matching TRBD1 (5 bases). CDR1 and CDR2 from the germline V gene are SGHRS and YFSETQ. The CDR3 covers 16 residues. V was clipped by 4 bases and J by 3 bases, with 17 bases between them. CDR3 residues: CASSRGEGAYYNEQFF. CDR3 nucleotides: TGCGCCAGCAGCCGTGGAGAAGGGGCGTACTACAATGAGCAGTTCTTC.

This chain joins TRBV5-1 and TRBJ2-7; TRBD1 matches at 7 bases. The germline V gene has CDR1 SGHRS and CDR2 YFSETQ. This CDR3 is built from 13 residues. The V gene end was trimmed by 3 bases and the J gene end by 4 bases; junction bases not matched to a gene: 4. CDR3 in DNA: TGCGCCAGCAGCTGGGGACAGAGATACGAGCAGTACTTC. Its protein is CASSWGQRYEQYF.

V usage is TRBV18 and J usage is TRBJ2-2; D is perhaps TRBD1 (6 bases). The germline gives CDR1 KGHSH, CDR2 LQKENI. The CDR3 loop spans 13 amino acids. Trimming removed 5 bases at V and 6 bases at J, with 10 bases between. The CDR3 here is CASSAGVAGELFF. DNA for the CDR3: TGTGCCAGCTCAGCAGGGGTCGCCGGGGAGCTGTTTTTT.

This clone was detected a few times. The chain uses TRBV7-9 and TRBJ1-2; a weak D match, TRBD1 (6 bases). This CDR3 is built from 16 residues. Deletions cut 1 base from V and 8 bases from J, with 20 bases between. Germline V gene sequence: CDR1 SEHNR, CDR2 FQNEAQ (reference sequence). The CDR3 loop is CASSLVQGKSSSGYTF. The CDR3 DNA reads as TGTGCCAGCAGCTTAGTACAGGGAAAATCTTCGTCCGGCTACACCTTC.

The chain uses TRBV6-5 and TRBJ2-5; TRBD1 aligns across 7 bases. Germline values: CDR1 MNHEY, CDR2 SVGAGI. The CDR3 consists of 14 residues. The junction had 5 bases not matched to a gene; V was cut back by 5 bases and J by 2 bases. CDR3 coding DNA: TGTGCCAGCAGTAAACAGGGGCGGCAAGAGACCCAGTACTTC. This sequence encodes CASSKQGRQETQYF.

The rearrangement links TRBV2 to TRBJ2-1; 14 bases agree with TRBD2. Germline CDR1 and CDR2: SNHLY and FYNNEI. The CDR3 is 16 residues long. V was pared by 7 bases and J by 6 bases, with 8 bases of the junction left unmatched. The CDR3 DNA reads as TGTGCCAGCACTGGACTAGCGGGAGGAGGGGGCAATGAGCAGTTCTTC. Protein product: CASTGLAGGGGNEQFF.

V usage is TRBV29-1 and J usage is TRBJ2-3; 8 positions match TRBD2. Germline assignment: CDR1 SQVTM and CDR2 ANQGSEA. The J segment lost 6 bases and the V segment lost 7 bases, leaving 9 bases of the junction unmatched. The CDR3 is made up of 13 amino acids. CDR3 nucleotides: TGCAGCGCCGAAGCGGGAGACGTCGATACGCAGTATTTT. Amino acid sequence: CSAEAGDVDTQYF.